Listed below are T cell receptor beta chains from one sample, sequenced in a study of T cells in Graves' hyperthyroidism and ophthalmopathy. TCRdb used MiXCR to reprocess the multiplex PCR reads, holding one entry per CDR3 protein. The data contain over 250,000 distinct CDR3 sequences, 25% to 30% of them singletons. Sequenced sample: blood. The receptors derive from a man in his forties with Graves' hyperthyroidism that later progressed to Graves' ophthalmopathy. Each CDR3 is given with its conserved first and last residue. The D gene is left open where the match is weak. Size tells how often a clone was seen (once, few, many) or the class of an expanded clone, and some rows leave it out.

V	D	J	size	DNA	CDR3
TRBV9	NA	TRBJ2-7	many	TGTGCCAGCAGCGTAGGAAGTTTCTCCTACGAGCAGTACTTC	CASSVGSFSYEQYF
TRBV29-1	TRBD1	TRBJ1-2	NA	TGCAGCGCTCAGCACAGGGGAAGGAACGGCTACACCTTC	CSAQHRGRNGYTF
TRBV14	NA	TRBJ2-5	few	TGTGCCAGCAGCCAAGCCAGTTCAGAGACCCAGTACTTC	CASSQASSETQYF
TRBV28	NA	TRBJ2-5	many	TGTGCCAGCAGTCCGCAAGGGTCCCGGGAGACCCAGTACTTC	CASSPQGSRETQYF
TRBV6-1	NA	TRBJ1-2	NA	TGTGCCAGCTCCATTGCACCACTTGGATATGGCTACACCTTC	CASSIAPLGYGYTF
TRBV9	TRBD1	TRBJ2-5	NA	TGTGCCAGCAGCCCTCGGGACAGGGAGCGAGAGACCCAGTACTTC	CASSPRDRERETQYF
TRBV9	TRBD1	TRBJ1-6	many	TGTGCCAGCAGCCTACGGACAGGGAGTAATTCACCCCTCCACTTT	CASSLRTGSNSPLHF
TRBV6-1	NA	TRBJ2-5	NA	TGTGCCAGCAAAGGGCGTCGGGGGCAAGAGACCCAGTACTTC	CASKGRRGQETQYF
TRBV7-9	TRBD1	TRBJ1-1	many	TGTGCCAGTAGAGAGGGACAGGGACACGTCACTGAAGCTTTCTTT	CASREGQGHVTEAFF
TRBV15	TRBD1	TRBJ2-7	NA	TGTGCCACCAGCGGGTTAAGGGACAGGGGGCGTATCCACGAGCAGTACTTC	CATSGLRDRGRIHEQYF
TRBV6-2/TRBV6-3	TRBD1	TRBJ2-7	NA	TGTGCCAGCAGACAACAGGGGGCGTTCGGCGAGCAGTACTTC	CASRQQGAFGEQYF
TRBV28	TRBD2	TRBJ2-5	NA	TGTGCCAGCAGTTCCCCAGCGGGAGTCCAAGAGACCCAGTACTTC	CASSSPAGVQETQYF
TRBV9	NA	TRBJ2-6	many	TGTGCCAGCAGCCAATCTGGGGCCAACGTCCTGACTTTC	CASSQSGANVLTF
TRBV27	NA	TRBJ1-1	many	TGTGCCAGCAGTTTGTTTGGGGTCTCAGAAGCTTTCTTT	CASSLFGVSEAFF
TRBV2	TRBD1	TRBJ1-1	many	TGTGCCAGCAGTGGGAATAGACAGGGGCGGAGGTATGAAGCTTTCTTT	CASSGNRQGRRYEAFF
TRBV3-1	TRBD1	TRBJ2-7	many	TGTGCCAGCAGTTCCCCCGGGACAGGGCTTTACGAGCAGTACTTC	CASSSPGTGLYEQYF
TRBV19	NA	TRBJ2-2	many	TGTGCCAGTAGTATACCCACAGGGATGAACACCGGGGAGCTGTTTTTT	CASSIPTGMNTGELFF
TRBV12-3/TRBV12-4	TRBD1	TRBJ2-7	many	TGTGCCAGCAGTTTGGACACAGGGGGCTACGAGCAGTACTTC	CASSLDTGGYEQYF
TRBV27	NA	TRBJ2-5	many	TGTGCCAGCAGTTTATCGTGGGCCCAAGAGACCCAGTACTTC	CASSLSWAQETQYF
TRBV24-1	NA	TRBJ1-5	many	TGTGCCACCAGTGACCTCGTTTCCGGGACCTACTGCAATCAGCCCCAGCATTTT	CATSDLVSGTYCNQPQHF
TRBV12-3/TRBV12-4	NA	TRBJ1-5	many	TGTGCCAGCAGCCCACCAAAATGGGGTCAGCCCCAGCATTTT	CASSPPKWGQPQHF
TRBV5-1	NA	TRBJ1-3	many	TGCGCCAGCAGCTTGGAGGGCAGGGGTGACTCTGGAAACACCATATATTTT	CASSLEGRGDSGNTIYF
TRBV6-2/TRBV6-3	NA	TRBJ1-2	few	TGTGCCAGCAGTTACTCGACAGGCGGGGGCTATGGCTACACCTTC	CASSYSTGGGYGYTF
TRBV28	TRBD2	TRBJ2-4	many	TGTGCCAGCAGTCCCTGGGGACTAGTCGGAAACATTCAGTACTTC	CASSPWGLVGNIQYF
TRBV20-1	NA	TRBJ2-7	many	TGCAGTGCTAGACATCGGGAGCAGTACTTC	CSARHREQYF
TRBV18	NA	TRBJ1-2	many	TGTGCCAGCTCACCACCGACGGGGAAAAACTATGGCTACACCTTC	CASSPPTGKNYGYTF
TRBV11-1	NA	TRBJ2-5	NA	TGTGCCAGCAGCGAATGGGCCAAGAGCCAAGAGACCCAGTACTTC	CASSEWAKSQETQYF
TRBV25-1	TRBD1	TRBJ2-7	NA	TGTGCCAGCAGTCCGACAGGGGAAGGCTACGAGCAGTACTTC	CASSPTGEGYEQYF